This passage covers 14 T cell receptor beta chains from one sample sequenced in a study of shared clonotypes between healthy human individuals. Repertoires were generated with immunoSEQ multiplex PCR, while TCRdb's copy carries only in-frame clones and drops some. The table includes approximately 2,300,000 clones, 85% to 95% detected once. Sequenced: naive CD4+ T cells from PBMCs. As for subset: CD45RA+ positively selected. Source of these receptors: a man younger than 30 in good health. Some clones in this sample may be carry-over from other donors' samples.

The chain couples TRBV11-2 to TRBJ2-2, with D tentatively TRBD2 (5 bases). V was pared by 6 bases and J by 4 bases, with 24 bases between. CDR1 and CDR2 (germline): SGHAT, FQNNGV. The CDR3 extends over 18 amino acids. The CDR3 loop reads CASRRISGFDPRTGELFF. CDR3 nucleotide sequence: TGTGCCAGCAGGAGAATCAGCGGCTTCGATCCGCGCACCGGGGAGCTGTTTTTT. The full variable domain, in which reference TRBV11-2 and TRBJ2-2 provide the parts outside the CDR3, is EAGVAQSPRYKIIEKRQSVAFWCNPISGHATLYWYQQILGQGPKLLIQFQNNGVVDDSQLPKDRFSAERLKGVDSTLKIQPAKLEDSAVYLCASRRISGFDPRTGELFFGEGSRLTVL.

This chain connects TRBV10-1 to TRBJ2-7, with 8 bases that match TRBD2. CDR1 and CDR2 (germline): WNHNN, SYGVQD (reference sequence). The J segment lost 4 bases and the V segment lost 6 bases, leaving 5 bases of the junction unmatched. The CDR3 has 13 residues. CDR3 sequence: CASSGTSLYEQYF. The CDR3 DNA follows: TGCGCCAGCAGCGGGACTAGTTTGTACGAGCAGTACTTC.

This sequence joins TRBV7-3 and TRBJ2-7; D not resolved. V was clipped by 1 base and J by 5 bases, with 12 bases between them. The CDR3 runs to 14 residues. From germline, CDR1 is SGHTA and CDR2 FQGTGA. DNA for the CDR3: TGTGCCAGCAGCTTAAATGGGCAGCTTCACGAGCAGTACTTC. Its translation: CASSLNGQLHEQYF.

CDR3 sequence (DNA): TGTGCCAGCTCACCCCTAGCGGGAGGGCCGTCGGATACGCAGTATTTT. Protein: CASSPLAGGPSDTQYF. The chain links TRBV18 to TRBJ2-3, with TRBD2 matching 12 bases. The length of the CDR3 is 16 residues. V shed 3 bases, J shed 6 bases, and the junction held 7 bases outside the gene matches. Germline CDR1 KGHSH, CDR2 LQKENI.

This chain links TRBV2 with TRBJ1-2, with D perhaps TRBD1 (5 bases). CDR1 SNHLY and CDR2 FYNNEI come from the germline V gene. This CDR3 has 12 residues. V shed 6 bases and J shed 7 bases, with 12 bases lying between them. The CDR3: CASRDSGGGYTF. CDR3 coding DNA: TGTGCCAGCAGAGACTCCGGGGGTGGCTACACCTTC.

V and J are TRBV7-9 and TRBJ1-2; TRBD1 matches at 7 bases. The CDR3 is 14 amino acids. V dropped 2 bases and J dropped 8; count of bases not matched to a gene: 8. Germline V gene data show CDR1 as SEHNR and CDR2 as FQNEAQ (reference sequence). This CDR3 reads CASSLRGGQNGYTF. CDR3 DNA: TGTGCCAGCAGCTTACGTGGGGGACAGAACGGCTACACCTTC.

The rearrangement joins TRBV19 to TRBJ1-5; tentative D call: TRBD1 (6 bases). This CDR3 contains 15 residues. The V gene lost 6 bases and the J gene lost 9 bases, with 21 bases spanning the gap. Germline loops: CDR1 LNHDA, CDR2 SQIVND (reference sequence). CDR3 DNA sequence: TGTGCCAGTAGCCCCGAAAGAGGCCAGGGGCCGCCCCAGCATTTT. Translating it yields CASSPERGQGPPQHF.

This rearrangement joins TRBV6-1 to TRBJ2-2; maybe TRBD2 (5 bases). Trimming took off 3 bases at V and 4 bases at J, with 12 bases between the two ends. The germline V gene encodes CDR1 MNHNS and CDR2 SASEGT. This CDR3 is built from 15 residues. CDR3: CASSEGVWGTGELFF. The CDR3 DNA reads TGTGCCAGCAGTGAGGGAGTTTGGGGCACCGGGGAGCTGTTTTTT.

The chain recombines TRBV4-1 with TRBJ1-2; D ambiguous. With 0 bases removed from V and 3 bases from J, the gap between germline ends came to 11 bases. The CDR3 loop spans 15 amino acids. Germline V CDR1 and CDR2: MGHRA, YSYEKL. CDR3 bases: TGCGCCAGCAGCCAAGATCCCCGGGCCCACTATGGCTACACCTTC. Translation gives CASSQDPRAHYGYTF.

V is TRBV4-2 and J is TRBJ2-1; TRBD2 matches 7 bases. The CDR3 is 15 residues long. The ends lost 6 bases at V and 7 bases at J; junction bases unmatched: 12. Germline loops: CDR1 LGHNA, CDR2 YNFKEQ. The CDR3 bases are TGTGCCAGCAGTGAGCGACTAGCCCGGGGGAATGAGCAGTTCTTC. It encodes CASSERLARGNEQFF.

The rearrangement uses TRBV27 and TRBJ1-1; a possible D gene is TRBD1 (6 bases). The germline V gene encodes CDR1 MNHEY and CDR2 SMNVEV (reference sequence). V was shortened by 2 bases and J by 1 base, with 17 bases between the two germline ends. The length of the CDR3 is 17 residues. Here the CDR3 DNA reads TGTGCCAGCAGTTTAAAAGAAAGGGGGTCGGGGAACACTGAAGCTTTCTTT. Translating gives CASSLKERGSGNTEAFF.

This rearrangement joins TRBV28 to TRBJ1-2; D unclear. V was pared by 4 bases and J by 7 bases, with 13 bases between. Germline loops: CDR1 MDHEN, CDR2 SYDVKM. This CDR3 is 13 amino acids long. CDR3 bases: TGTGCCAGCAGTTCACTCGGGAACCGTGGCTACACCTTC. Amino acid sequence: CASSSLGNRGYTF.

The CDR3 spells CAISDRDSGANVLTF. As DNA, the CDR3 is TGTGCCATCAGTGACCGGGACTCTGGGGCCAACGTCCTGACTTTC. V and J are TRBV10-3 and TRBJ2-6; tentative D call: TRBD2 (5 bases). Germline CDR1 ENHRY, CDR2 SYGVKD. The CDR3 is 15 residues long. V was clipped by 3 bases and J by 0 bases, with 6 bases between them.

This clone was detected a few times. The chain combines TRBV5-1 with TRBJ1-1; D not certain. Deletions cut 2 bases from V and 7 bases from J, with 12 bases between. Germline V lookup: CDR1 SGHRS, CDR2 YFSETQ. This CDR3 contains 13 residues. The DNA for the CDR3 is TGCGCCAGCAGCTTTGGGGATCGGGATGAAGCTTTCTTT. It translates to CASSFGDRDEAFF.